This T cell receptor beta chain stems from a study of CD8 T cells in ankylosing spondylitis. Study-wide points: There was a TCR beta motif, made of several highly homologous variants, that appeared characteristic of ankylosing spondylitis blood. Researchers reportedly found disease-linked clones significantly enriched in matched ankylosing spondylitis synovial fluid. Reports of some motif variants in reactive arthritis synovial fluid and blood predate this one.

This clonotype was found many times. The antigen is undetermined. By quantitative 5'-RACE with molecular barcodes, the TCR beta libraries were made. In TCRdb, the 5' RACE reads were re-called with MiXCR into one record per CDR3 protein. Seen here are about 450,000 distinct CDR3 sequences, more than 25% observed once, and the top ten hold roughly 1%. V gave up 1 base and J gave up 0 bases, with 18 bases separating them. Germline lookup yields CDR1 DFQATT and CDR2 SNEGSKA (reference sequence). The CDR3 length is 17 residues. What was sequenced was blood, either unsorted or a sorted T cell fraction (not recorded which). The TCR was taken from a male donor with ankylosing spondylitis. The gene calls are TRBV20-1 and TRBJ1-1, with D possibly being TRBD1 (5 bases). CDR3 residues: CSARGRLGTNLNTEAFF. In DNA form, the CDR3 reads TGCAGTGCTAGAGGGCGACTCGGGACTAATCTGAACACTGAAGCTTTCTTT.